A single sample gave rise to the 2 T cell receptor beta chains below, sequenced in a study of T cell repertoires and HLA-DP antigens. These TCRs' antigens remain unknown. TCRdb's table, derived via immunoSEQ multiplex PCR, lists solely in-frame clones and lacks some. The data hold 85,000 to 90,000 clones, with around 86% observed a single time. The sequencing input was CD4+ T cells from PBMCs. The origin of the receptors is a man between 50 and 59 years old in good health and CMV-seronegative.

The rearrangement joins TRBV5-1 to TRBJ2-7; no reliable D call. Per the germline V gene, CDR1 is SGHRS and CDR2 is YFSETQ. V lost 4 bases to trimming and J lost 0 bases, with 11 bases between them. This CDR3 is built from 14 residues. The CDR3 nucleotides are TGCGCCAGCAGCGTTCCTAGAAGCTCCTACGAGCAGTACTTC. This codes for CASSVPRSSYEQYF. The variable domain in full, with the rest retrieved from reference TRBV5-1 and TRBJ2-7, is KAGVTQTPRYLIKTRGQQVTLSCSPISGHRSVSWYQQTPGQGLQFLFEYFSETQRNKGNFPGRFSGRQFSNSRSEMNVSTLELGDSALYLCASSVPRSSYEQYFGPGTRLTVT.

The CDR3 bases are TGTGCCTGGAGCCCCGGACTAGGCGGGAAGGTTCGGGACACCGGGGAGCTGTTTTTT. Translating it yields CAWSPGLGGKVRDTGELFF. V and J are TRBV30 and TRBJ2-2, with 7 positions matching TRBD2. Germline V gene sequence: CDR1 GTSNPN, CDR2 SVGIG (reference sequence). The CDR3 loop spans 19 amino acids. Unmatched junction bases numbered 19, after V lost 3 bases and J lost 3 bases. Based on the CDR3 plus reference TRBV30 and TRBJ2-2, the full variable domain is SQTIHQWPATLVQPVGSPLSLECTVEGTSNPNLYWYRQAAGRGLQLLFYSVGIGQISSEVPQNLSASRPQDRQFILSSKKLLLSDSGFYLCAWSPGLGGKVRDTGELFFGEGSRLTVL.